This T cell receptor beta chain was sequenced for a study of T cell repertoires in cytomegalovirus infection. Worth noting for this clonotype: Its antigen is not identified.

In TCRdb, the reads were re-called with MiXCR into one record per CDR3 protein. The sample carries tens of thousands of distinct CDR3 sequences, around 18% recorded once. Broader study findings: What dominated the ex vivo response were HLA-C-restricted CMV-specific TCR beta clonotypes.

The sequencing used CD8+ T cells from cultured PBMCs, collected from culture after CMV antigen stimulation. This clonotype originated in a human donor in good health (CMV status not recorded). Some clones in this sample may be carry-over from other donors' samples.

The CDR3 reads CASSLGLVINEQFF. Written as DNA, the CDR3 is TGTGCCAGCAGCCTAGGACTAGTGATCAATGAGCAGTTCTTC. The V call is TRBV6-2 or TRBV6-3, the J call TRBJ2-1; 7 bases align to TRBD2. This CDR3 spans 14 amino acids. Germline-derived CDR1 and CDR2 are MNHEY and SVGEGT. Germline trimming cut 6 bases from V and 6 bases from J; bases unmatched to any gene: 8.